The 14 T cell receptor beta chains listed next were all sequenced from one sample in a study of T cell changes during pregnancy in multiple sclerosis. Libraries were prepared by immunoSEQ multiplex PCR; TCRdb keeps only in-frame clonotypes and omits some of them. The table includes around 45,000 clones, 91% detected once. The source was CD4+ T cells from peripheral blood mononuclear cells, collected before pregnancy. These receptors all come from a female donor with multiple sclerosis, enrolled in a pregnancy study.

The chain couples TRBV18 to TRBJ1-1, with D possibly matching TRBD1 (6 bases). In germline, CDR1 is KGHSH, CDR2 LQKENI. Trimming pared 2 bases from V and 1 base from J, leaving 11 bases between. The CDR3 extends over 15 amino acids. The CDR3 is CASSPARGQNTEAFF. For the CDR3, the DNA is TGTGCCAGCTCACCAGCCAGGGGACAGAACACTGAAGCTTTCTTT.

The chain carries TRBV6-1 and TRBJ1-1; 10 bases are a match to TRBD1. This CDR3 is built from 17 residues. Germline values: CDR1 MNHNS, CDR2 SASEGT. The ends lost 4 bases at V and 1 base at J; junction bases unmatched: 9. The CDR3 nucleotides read TGTGCCAGCAGTGCCCCGGGACAGGGGTTGAGGAACACTGAAGCTTTCTTT. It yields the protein CASSAPGQGLRNTEAFF.

The DNA for the CDR3 is TGCGCCAGCAGCCAGACCACAGTTTCCTACGAGCAGTACTTC. Translated, it gives CASSQTTVSYEQYF. The genes are TRBV4-3 and TRBJ2-7; D is unresolved. Germline V gene lookup returns CDR1 LGHNA and CDR2 YSLEER. This CDR3 contains 14 residues. V was trimmed by 3 bases and J by 1 base, leaving 10 bases between them.

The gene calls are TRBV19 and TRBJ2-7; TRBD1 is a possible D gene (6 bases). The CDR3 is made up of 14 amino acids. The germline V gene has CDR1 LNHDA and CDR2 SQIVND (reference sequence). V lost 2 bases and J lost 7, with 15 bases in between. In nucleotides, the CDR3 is TGTGCCAGTAGTATACGGTTTGGGGGCGGGGAGCAGTACTTC. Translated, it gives CASSIRFGGGEQYF. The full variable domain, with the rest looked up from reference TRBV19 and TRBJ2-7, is DGGITQSPKYLFRKEGQNVTLSCEQNLNHDAMYWYRQDPGQGLRLIYYSQIVNDFQKGDIAEGYSVSREKKESFPLTVTSAQKNPTAFYLCASSIRFGGGEQYFGPGTRLTVT.

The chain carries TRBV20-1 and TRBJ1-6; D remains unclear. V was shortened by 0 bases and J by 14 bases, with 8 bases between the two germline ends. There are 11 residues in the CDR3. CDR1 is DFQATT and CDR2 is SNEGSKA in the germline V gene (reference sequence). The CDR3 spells CSARDPVALHF. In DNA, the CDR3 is TGCAGTGCTAGAGATCCGGTTGCCCTCCACTTT.

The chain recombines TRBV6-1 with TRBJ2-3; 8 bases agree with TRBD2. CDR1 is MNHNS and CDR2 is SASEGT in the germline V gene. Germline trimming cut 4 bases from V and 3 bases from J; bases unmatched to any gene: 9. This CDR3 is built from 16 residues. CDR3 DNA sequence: TGTGCCAGCAGTGGTGGGACTAGTCGGGGTACAGATACGCAGTATTTT. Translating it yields CASSGGTSRGTDTQYF.

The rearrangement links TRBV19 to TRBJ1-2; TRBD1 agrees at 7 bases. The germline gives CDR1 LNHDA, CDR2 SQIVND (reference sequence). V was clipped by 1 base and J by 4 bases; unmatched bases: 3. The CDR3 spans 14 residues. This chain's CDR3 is CASSIVGQAYGYTF. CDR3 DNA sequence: TGTGCCAGTAGTATAGTAGGACAGGCCTATGGCTACACCTTC.

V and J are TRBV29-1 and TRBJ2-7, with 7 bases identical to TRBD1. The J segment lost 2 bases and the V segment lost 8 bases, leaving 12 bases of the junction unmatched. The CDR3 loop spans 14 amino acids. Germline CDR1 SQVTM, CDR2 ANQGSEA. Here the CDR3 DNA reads TGCAGCATATCGGCGGCAGGGGGACCCTACGAGCAGTACTTC. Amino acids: CSISAAGGPYEQYF.

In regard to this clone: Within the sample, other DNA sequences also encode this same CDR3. The CDR3 loop is CASSVRGNQPQHF. In DNA, the CDR3 is TGTGCCAGCAGCGTCAGGGGGAATCAGCCCCAGCATTTT. V and J are TRBV7-2 and TRBJ1-5; TRBD1 agrees at 7 bases. In germline, CDR1 is SGHTA, CDR2 FQGNSA. The CDR3 length is 13 residues. The V segment lost 5 bases and the J segment 4 bases; nucleotides outside the gene matches: 2.

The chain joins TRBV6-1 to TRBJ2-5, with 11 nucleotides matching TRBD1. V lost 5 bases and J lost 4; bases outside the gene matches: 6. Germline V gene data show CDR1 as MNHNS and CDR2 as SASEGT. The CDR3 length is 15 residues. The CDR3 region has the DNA TGTGCCAGCAGTAAACCGGGGACAGGGGGAGAGACCCAGTACTTC. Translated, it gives CASSKPGTGGETQYF.

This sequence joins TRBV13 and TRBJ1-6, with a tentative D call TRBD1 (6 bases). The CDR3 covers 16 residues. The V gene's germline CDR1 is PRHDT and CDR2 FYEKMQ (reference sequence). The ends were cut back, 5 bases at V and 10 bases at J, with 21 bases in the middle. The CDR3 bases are TGTGCCAGCAGCCCGGGGGGAAACAGGGTTAGGTCACCCCTCCACTTT. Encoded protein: CASSPGGNRVRSPLHF.

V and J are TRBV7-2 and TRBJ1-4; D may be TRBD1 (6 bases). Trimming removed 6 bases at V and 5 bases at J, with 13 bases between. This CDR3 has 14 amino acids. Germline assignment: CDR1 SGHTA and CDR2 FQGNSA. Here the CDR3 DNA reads TGTGCCAGCAGGCCCGGGACAAAAAATGAAAAACTGTTTTTT. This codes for CASRPGTKNEKLFF. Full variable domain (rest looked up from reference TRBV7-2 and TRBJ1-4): GAGVSQSPSNKVTEKGKDVELRCDPISGHTALYWYRQSLGQGLEFLIYFQGNSAPDKSGLPSDRFSAERTGGSVSTLTIQRTQQEDSAVYLCASRPGTKNEKLFFGSGTQLSVL.

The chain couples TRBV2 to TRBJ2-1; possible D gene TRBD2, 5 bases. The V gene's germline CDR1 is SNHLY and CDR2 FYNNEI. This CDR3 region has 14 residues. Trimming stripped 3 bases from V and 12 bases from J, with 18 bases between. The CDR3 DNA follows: TGTGCCAGCAGTGAGTCTAGCAACCGAATGATGCAGTTCTTC. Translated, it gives CASSESSNRMMQFF. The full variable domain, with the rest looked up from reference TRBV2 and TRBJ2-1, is EPEVTQTPSHQVTQMGQEVILRCVPISNHLYFYWYRQILGQKVEFLVSFYNNEISEKSEIFDDQFSVERPDGSNFTLKIRSTKLEDSAMYFCASSESSNRMMQFFGPGTRLTVL.

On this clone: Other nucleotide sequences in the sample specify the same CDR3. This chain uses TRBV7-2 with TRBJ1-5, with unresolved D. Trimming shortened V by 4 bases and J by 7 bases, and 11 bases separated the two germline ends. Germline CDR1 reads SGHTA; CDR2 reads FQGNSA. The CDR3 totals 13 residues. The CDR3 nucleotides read TGTGCCAGCAGCTATAGAGGAGAACAGCCCCAGCATTTT. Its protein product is CASSYRGEQPQHF.